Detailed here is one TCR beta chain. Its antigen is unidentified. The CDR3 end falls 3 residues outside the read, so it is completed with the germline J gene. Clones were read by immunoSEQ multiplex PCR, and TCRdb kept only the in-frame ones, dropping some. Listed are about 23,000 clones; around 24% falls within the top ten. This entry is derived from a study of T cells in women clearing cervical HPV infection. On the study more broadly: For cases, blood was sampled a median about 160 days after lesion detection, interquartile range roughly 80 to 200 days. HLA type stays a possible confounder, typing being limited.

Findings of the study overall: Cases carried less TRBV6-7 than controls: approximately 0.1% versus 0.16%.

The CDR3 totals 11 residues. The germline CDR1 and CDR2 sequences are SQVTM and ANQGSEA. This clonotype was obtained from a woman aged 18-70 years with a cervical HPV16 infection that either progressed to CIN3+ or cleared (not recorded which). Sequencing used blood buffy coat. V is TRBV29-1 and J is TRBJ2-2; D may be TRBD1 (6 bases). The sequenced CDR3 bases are TGCAGCGTTGTCTCTGGGACAGAG. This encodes CSVVSGTE. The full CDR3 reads CSVVSGTELFF.